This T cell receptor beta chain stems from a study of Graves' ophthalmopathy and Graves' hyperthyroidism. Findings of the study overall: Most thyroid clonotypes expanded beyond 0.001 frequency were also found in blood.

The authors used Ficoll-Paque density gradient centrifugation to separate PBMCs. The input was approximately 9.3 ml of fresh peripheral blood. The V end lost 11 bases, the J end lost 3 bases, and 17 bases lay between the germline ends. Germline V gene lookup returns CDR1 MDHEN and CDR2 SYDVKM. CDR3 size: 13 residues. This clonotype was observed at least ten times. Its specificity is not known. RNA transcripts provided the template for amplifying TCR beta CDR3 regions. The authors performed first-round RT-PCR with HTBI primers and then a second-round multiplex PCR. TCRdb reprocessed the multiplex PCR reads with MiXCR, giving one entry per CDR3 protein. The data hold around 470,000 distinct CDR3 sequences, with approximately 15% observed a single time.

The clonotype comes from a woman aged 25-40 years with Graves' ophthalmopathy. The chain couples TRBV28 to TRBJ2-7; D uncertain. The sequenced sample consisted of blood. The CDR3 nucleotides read TGTGCCGCCGGCCCTCGGGCCCGCTACGAGCAGTACTTC. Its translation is CAAGPRARYEQYF.